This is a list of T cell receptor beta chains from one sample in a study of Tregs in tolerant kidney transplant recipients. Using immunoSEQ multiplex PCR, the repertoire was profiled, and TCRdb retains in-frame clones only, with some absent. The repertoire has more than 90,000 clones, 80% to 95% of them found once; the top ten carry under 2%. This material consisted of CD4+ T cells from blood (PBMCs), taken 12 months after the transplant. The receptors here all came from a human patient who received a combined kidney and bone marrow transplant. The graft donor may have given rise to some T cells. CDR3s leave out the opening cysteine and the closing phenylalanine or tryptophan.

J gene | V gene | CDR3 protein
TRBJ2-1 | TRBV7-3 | ASSLRREDEQF
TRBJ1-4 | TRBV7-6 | ASSYRGTNEKLF
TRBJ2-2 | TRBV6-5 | ASSYLQGNGELF
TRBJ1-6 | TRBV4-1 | ASSRGQGYNSPLH
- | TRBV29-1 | SVVGTGQHYEQY
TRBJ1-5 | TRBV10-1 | ASSEPTGHQPQH
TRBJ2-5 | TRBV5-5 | ASSLMRWRGRETQY
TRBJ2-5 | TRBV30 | AWSRRQGGTQY
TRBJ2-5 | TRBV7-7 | ASSSTGWETQY
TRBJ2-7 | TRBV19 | ASSIRVRLNEQY
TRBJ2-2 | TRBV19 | ASSILGELF
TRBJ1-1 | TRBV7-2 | ASRKISFTEAF
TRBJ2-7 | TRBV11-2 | ATTGREGGRERSYEQY
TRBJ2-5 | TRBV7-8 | ASTAWAGGPETQY
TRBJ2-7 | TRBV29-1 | SVEHGQGASYEQY
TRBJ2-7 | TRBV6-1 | ASGGGPLYEQY
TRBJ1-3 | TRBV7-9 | ASQGAKGNTIY
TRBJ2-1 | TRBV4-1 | ASSQTGRKGNNEQF
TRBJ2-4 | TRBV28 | ASSLGQGSNIQY
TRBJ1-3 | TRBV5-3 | ARSLHKREAGNTIY
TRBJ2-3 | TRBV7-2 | ASSLIPGGSDTQY
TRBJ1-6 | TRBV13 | ASSPRQNSYNSPLH